This passage covers 10 T cell receptor beta chains from one sample sequenced in a study of neurological immune-mediated disorders. TCRdb re-called the 5' RACE reads with MiXCR, one entry per CDR3 protein. The repertoire holds 70,000 to 75,000 distinct CDR3 sequences, with around 13% as singletons. As for time point: longitudinal time-point 1 (baseline). Sequenced input: PBMCs. The receptor source for this set is a female donor with HTLV-1-associated myelopathy (HAM/TSP).

This clonotype was recorded many times. This rearrangement joins TRBV7-2 to TRBJ2-2; D perhaps matches TRBD2 (5 bases). The germline V gene has CDR1 SGHTA and CDR2 FQGNSA. Trimming stripped 3 bases from V and 5 bases from J, with 10 bases between. The length of the CDR3 is 14 residues. The chain's CDR3 is CASSLASMTGELFF. CDR3 nucleotide sequence: TGTGCCAGCAGCTTGGCTAGCATGACCGGGGAGCTGTTTTTT.

This clonotype was counted many times. A read error may produce the germline difference seen at one junction end. This chain uses TRBV15 with TRBJ2-2; no reliable D call. The germline CDR1 and CDR2 sequences are LNHNV and YYDKDF (reference sequence). This CDR3 has 16 amino acids. As DNA, the CDR3 is TGTGCTACCAGCAGAGATTTGAAAACCGCGGCCGGGGAGCTGTTTTTT. Its protein product is CATSRDLKTAAGELFF. The full variable domain, its missing parts supplied by reference TRBV15 and TRBJ2-2, is DAMVIQNPRYQVTQFGKPVTLSCSQTLNHNVMYWYQQKSSQAPKLLFHYYDKDFNNEADTPDNFQSRRPNTSFCFLDIRSPGLGDTAMYLCATSRDLKTAAGELFFGEGSRLTVL.

This clonotype was observed many times. The rearrangement joins TRBV20-1 to TRBJ2-4; 11 nucleotides line up with TRBD2. Unmatched junction bases numbered 3, after V lost 3 bases and J lost 11 bases. There are 12 residues in the CDR3. The germline CDR1 and CDR2 sequences are DFQATT and SNEGSKA (reference sequence). The CDR3 is CSARILAGVQYF. The DNA for the CDR3 is TGCAGTGCTAGGATACTAGCGGGAGTTCAGTACTTC.

This clonotype was counted many times. The CDR3: CASSFTRVTDTQYF. The CDR3 DNA is TGTGCCAGCAGCTTTACCAGGGTCACAGATACGCAGTATTTT. The chain uses TRBV7-2 and TRBJ2-3; possible D gene TRBD1, 5 bases. This CDR3 has 14 residues. V lost 3 bases to trimming and J lost 2 bases, with 9 bases between them. The germline V gene encodes CDR1 SGHTA and CDR2 FQGNSA.

This clonotype appeared many times. One end of the junction varies from germline; a read error may be responsible. The V call is TRBV15, the J call TRBJ2-5, with a tentative D call TRBD1 (6 bases). Germline CDR1 is LNHNV and CDR2 is YYDKDF (reference sequence). CDR3 length: 13 residues. The CDR3: CATSRRDKETQYF. CDR3 DNA: TGTGCTACCAGCAGACGGGACAAAGAGACCCAGTACTTC.

This clonotype has at least ten counts. The chain employs TRBV5-5 and TRBJ1-3; TRBD1 matches at 8 bases. After removal of 2 bases from V and 4 bases from J, the junction contained 8 bases not matched to a gene. This CDR3 has 16 residues. CDR1 is SGHKS, CDR2 YYEKEE, per germline (reference sequence). CDR3 in amino acids: CASSLGQGLEGNTIYF. In nucleotides, the CDR3 is TGTGCCAGCAGCTTAGGACAGGGTCTAGAAGGAAACACCATATATTTT.

The V call is TRBV2, the J call TRBJ2-1; 13 bases are a match to TRBD2. CDR3 length equals 18 residues. V lost 4 bases to trimming and J lost 0 bases; unmatched junction nucleotides: 6. Per the germline V gene, CDR1 is SNHLY and CDR2 is FYNNEI. The CDR3 DNA reads as TGTGCCAGCAGTGGGGACCGACTAGCGGGAGGCTCCTACAATGAGCAGTTCTTC. Its protein is CASSGDRLAGGSYNEQFF.

This clonotype was counted only a few times. This could be a read error, since a much larger clone is one nucleotide away. The chain is built from TRBV5-1 and TRBJ2-3, with TRBD2 identical over 12 bases. The CDR3 runs 15 residues. CDR1 is SGHRS, CDR2 YFSETQ, per germline. With V trimmed by 0 bases and J by 7 bases, 3 bases remained unmatched. The DNA for the CDR3 is TGCGCCAGCAGCTTGGCTAGCGGGGGGGGATATACGCAGTATTTT. Translating it yields CASSLASGGGYTQYF.

With regard to this clonotype: Sequence at one end of the junction differs from germline and may be a read error. V gene TRBV18 combines with J gene TRBJ2-7, with 7 positions matching TRBD1. This CDR3 is 15 amino acids long. Germline-derived CDR1 and CDR2 are KGHSH and LQKENI. This CDR3 reads CVSSPVGQIAYEQYF. In DNA form, the CDR3 reads TGTGTCAGCTCACCAGTGGGACAGATCGCCTACGAGCAGTACTTC.

In this sample, this clonotype turned up many times. The rearrangement links TRBV12-3 or TRBV12-4 to TRBJ2-1; tentative D call: TRBD2 (5 bases). V lost 3 bases, J lost 3 bases, and 12 bases lay in between. This CDR3 has 15 amino acids. Here the CDR3 reads CASSFPGEGYNEQFF. CDR3 nucleotides: TGTGCCAGCAGTTTTCCCGGAGAGGGCTACAATGAGCAGTTCTTC.